Reported below is one T cell receptor (beta chain). The table came from immunoSEQ multiplex PCR; TCRdb's copy has only in-frame clones and leaves some out. In the table there are about 370,000 clones, 80% to 90% of which are singletons. The germline CDR1 and CDR2 sequences are KGHSH and LQKENI. CDR3 size: 16 residues. V lost 0 bases, J lost 1 base, and 1 base stayed unmatched. This specimen comes from a study of blood T cell repertoires in COVID-19. Study-wide context: From the United States, Italy and Spain came samples of acute and convalescent COVID-19.

Cohort assignment relied on participant-reported clinical history. The study counted Cohort 3 donors as recovered given two negative PCRs, clearance, or symptom resolution. The sequence was obtained from a man in his late teens or twenties who had recovered from COVID-19. The rearrangement joins TRBV18 to TRBJ2-3, with 10 bases lining up with TRBD2. Input material: PBMCs or T cells enriched from blood (not recorded which). The chain's CDR3 is CASSPPGTSGTDTQYF. CDR3 in DNA: TGTGCCAGCTCACCACCGGGGACTAGCGGCACAGATACGCAGTATTTT.